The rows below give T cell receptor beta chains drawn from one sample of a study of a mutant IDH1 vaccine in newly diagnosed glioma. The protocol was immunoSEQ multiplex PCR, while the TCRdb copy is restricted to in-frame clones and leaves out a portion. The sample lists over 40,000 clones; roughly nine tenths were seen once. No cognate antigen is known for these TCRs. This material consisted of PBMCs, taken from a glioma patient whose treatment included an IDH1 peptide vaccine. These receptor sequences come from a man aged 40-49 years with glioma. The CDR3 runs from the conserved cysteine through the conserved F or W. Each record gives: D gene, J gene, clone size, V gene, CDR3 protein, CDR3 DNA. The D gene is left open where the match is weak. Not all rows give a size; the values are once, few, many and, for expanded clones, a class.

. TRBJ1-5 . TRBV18 CASSPEGTQPQHF TGTGCCAGCTCACCAGAAGGAACCCAGCCCCAGCATTTT
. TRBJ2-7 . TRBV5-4 CASSLAGRGPSYEQYF TGTGCCAGCAGCTTGGCAGGGCGGGGACCTTCCTACGAGCAGTACTTC
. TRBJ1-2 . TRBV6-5 CASNPTVSGGYTF TGTGCCAGCAACCCGACCGTCTCTGGCGGCTACACCTTC
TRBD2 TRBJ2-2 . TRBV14 CASSALAGVAGELFF TGTGCCAGCAGCGCACTAGCGGGGGTGGCCGGGGAGCTGTTTTTT
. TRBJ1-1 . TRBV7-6 CASNPLGNTEAFF TGTGCCAGCAACCCCCTGGGGAACACTGAAGCTTTCTTT
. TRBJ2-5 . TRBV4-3 CASSQDILGETQYF TGCGCCAGCAGCCAAGATATATTGGGAGAGACCCAGTACTTC
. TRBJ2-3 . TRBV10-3 CAISEADSRKQYF TGTGCCATCAGTGAGGCGGACAGTCGGAAGCAGTATTTT
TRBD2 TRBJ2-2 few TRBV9 CASSSGTSVLMPPTGELFF TGTGCCAGCAGCTCGGGGACTAGCGTCCTCATGCCCCCCACCGGGGAGCTGTTTTTT
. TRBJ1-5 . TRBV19 CASSRSREEGQPQHF TGTGCCAGTAGTCGGTCCAGGGAAGAGGGGCAGCCCCAGCATTTT
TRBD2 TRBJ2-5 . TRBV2 CASLQERAGLSSKETQYF TGTGCCAGCCTGCAAGAGAGGGCGGGACTATCCTCCAAAGAGACCCAGTACTTC
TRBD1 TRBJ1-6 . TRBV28 CASSRQGTTLHF TGTGCCAGCAGTCGACAGGGTACCACCCTCCACTTT
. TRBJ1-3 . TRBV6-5 CASSRDPGNTIYF TGTGCCAGCTCCCGGGATCCTGGAAACACCATATATTTT